This T cell receptor beta chain emerged from a study of Ad26.COV2.S vaccination and SARS-CoV-2 variants (dated by TCRdb to 2020 to 2023). Study-wide context: Donors in the vaccine arm were drawn from COV1001, a multicentre, randomized, double-blind, placebo-controlled phase I-IIa trial testing Ad26.COV2.S in healthy adults. The TCR-sequenced set comprised around 30 samples: approximately 19 Ad26.COV2.S vaccine recipients, 5 placebo recipients and 8 SARS-CoV-2 convalescent individuals. Trial participants were randomized into five groups of five, in which low-dose or high-dose Ad26.COV2.S was given once or twice, or placebo was given on both occasions. Blinding of investigators to trial group allocation was maintained during experiments and outcome assessment. TCRbeta repertoire sequencing served as the tool for gauging how specific and how broad the SARS-CoV-2-reactive T cell receptors were following Ad26.COV2.S vaccination. Ad26.COV2.S was administered intramuscularly at 5 x 10^10 or 1 x 10^11 viral particles, either as a single shot or as two shots given 56 days apart. Overall results and qualifications from the work: It was noted by the authors that total T cell responses may have been underestimated by the TCR breadth and depth analyses. Ad26.COV2.S recipients had higher spike-specific TCR breadth than placebo recipients (P = 0.0014). The study lacked the statistical power to compare responses across vaccine doses or regimens. Non-spike TCR breadth was comparable between vaccine and placebo recipients, consistent with the vaccine containing only spike. Substantial breadth of spike-specific CD8+ and CD4+ T cell responses was reported after vaccination.

The intended sense of this specimen's treatment or condition label: roughly 20 received Ad26.COV2.S at low or high dose, single or two shots; several received placebo; per-sample allocation not given. For vaccine and placebo recipients, the sequenced repertoires came from samples collected on day 63 after the first injection. Between 29 July and 7 August 2020, Cohort 1b enrolled around 24 adults aged 18-55 years at one site in Boston, USA. Ad26.COV2.S was a replication-incompetent adenovirus type 26 vector expressing a prefusion-stabilized SARS-CoV-2 spike protein from the original Wuhan strain. Remarks on this clone: Its antigen is still unknown. Base-call qualities are not available, and no considerably larger clone is one nucleotide away.

The immunoSEQ Assay was used to sequence TCRbeta CDR3 regions. After extraction, genomic DNA underwent amplification by bias-controlled multiplex PCR, followed by high-throughput sequencing. On the authors' methods: To quantify the absolute abundance of every unique TCRbeta CDR3 region, sequences were collapsed and filtered. Usable DNA was measured by amplifying reference genes present in all nucleated cells, and TCRbeta template counts were normalized to that usable DNA to estimate T cell fraction. Repertoire TCRs were annotated as SARS-CoV-2-specific when V gene, CDR3 amino acid sequence and J gene were exactly matched to a known reactive TCR set. The reference SARS-CoV-2 TCR set came from MIRA and was filtered for enrichment in COVID-19-positive ImmuneCODE repertoires, removing public or cross-reactive TCRs. Using the MIRA antigens, annotated TCRs were further analysed by specific ORF or by position within an ORF. Depth was the summed frequency of annotated unique rearrangements, while breadth was defined as annotated unique rearrangements over total unique productive rearrangements. Group comparisons of TCR breadth used two-sided Wilcoxon rank-sum tests. Sourced from immuneACCESS, this table was stored by TCRdb with only in-frame sequences that have V and J called. A share of the clones is absent; for the studies checked, an unresolved V gene accounts for under half, and the remainder has no known explanation. The DNA was the basis for D and trimming; V, J and clone size are from that table. In this sample the table shows some 460,000 clones, roughly 87% of which occur a single time. Of the sample, under 2% falls within the top ten clones.

The sequencing used peripheral blood, collected in a trial of Ad26.COV2.S vaccine versus placebo. The source is a person between 18 and 65 years old who received the Ad26.COV2.S COVID-19 vaccine or a placebo.

The DNA sequence is TGTGCCAGCAGCTTAGCGTTGGGGGAGCAGTTCTTC. Translated, it gives CASSLALGEQFF. The chain was built from TRBV7-6 and TRBJ2-1, with the D gene call left open. V and J lose 0 bases and 10 bases, and a span of 7 bases separates them. Spanning cysteine to phenylalanine, the CDR3 consists of 12 amino acids. Kept here is only the CDR3 DNA, which spans 36 bases and is read in frame from base 1. According to the germline V gene, CDR1 reads SGHVS and CDR2 reads FNYEAQ.